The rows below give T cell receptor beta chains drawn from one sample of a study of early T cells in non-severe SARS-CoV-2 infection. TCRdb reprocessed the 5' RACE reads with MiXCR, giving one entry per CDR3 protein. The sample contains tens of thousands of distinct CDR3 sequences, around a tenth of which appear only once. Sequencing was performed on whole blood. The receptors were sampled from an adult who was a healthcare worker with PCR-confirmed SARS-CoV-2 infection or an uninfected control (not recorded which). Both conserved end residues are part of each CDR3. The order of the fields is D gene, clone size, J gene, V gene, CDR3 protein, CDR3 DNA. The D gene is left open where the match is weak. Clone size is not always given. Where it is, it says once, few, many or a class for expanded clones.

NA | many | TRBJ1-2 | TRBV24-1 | CATSDPGQPGYTF | TGTGCCACCAGTGACCCCGGACAGCCCGGCTACACCTTC
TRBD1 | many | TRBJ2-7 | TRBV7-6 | CASSQRRTGRYEQYF | TGTGCCAGCAGCCAGCGGCGGACAGGGAGGTACGAGCAGTACTTC
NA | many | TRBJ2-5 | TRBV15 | CATSRGSAGRETQYF | TGTGCCACCAGCAGAGGGTCGGCTGGACGAGAGACCCAGTACTTC
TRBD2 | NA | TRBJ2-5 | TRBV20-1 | CSATGLAGQETQYF | TGCAGTGCTACGGGACTAGCGGGCCAAGAGACCCAGTACTTC
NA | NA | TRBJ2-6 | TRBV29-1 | CSAFSGANVLTF | TGCAGCGCCTTCTCTGGGGCCAACGTCCTGACTTTC
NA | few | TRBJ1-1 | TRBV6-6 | CASSYQELGTEAFF | TGTGCCAGCAGTTACCAGGAGCTGGGGACTGAAGCTTTCTTT
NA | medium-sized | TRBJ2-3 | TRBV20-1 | CSARAPRDGLSTDTQYF | TGCAGTGCTAGAGCCCCCCGGGACGGCTTGAGCACAGATACGCAGTATTTT
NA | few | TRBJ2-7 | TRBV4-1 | CASSQFDGPYEQYF | TGCGCCAGCAGCCAATTCGACGGCCCCTACGAGCAGTACTTC
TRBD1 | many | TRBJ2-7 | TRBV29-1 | CSVQVGQGGSEQYF | TGCAGCGTTCAGGTCGGACAGGGTGGTAGCGAGCAGTACTTC
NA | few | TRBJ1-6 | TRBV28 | CASIQGQNLNSPLHF | TGTGCCAGCATCCAAGGACAGAACCTAAATTCACCCCTCCACTTT
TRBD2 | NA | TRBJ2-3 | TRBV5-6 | CASSYGGTSTDTQYF | TGTGCCAGCAGCTACGGGGGGACTAGCACAGATACGCAGTATTTT
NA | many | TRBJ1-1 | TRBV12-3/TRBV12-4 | CASSLRPDGGGYTEAFF | TGTGCCAGCAGTTTACGCCCCGACGGAGGGGGGTACACTGAAGCTTTCTTT
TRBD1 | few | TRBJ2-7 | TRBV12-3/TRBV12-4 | CASSTNRGRNEQYF | TGTGCCAGCAGCACAAACAGGGGGCGAAACGAGCAGTACTTC
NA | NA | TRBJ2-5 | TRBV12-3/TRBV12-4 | CASSPLGREETQYF | TGTGCCAGCAGTCCACTGGGGCGGGAAGAGACCCAGTACTTC
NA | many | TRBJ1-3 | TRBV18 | CASSPTAPSTTSGNTIYF | TGTGCCAGCTCACCAACCGCTCCTTCTACCACCTCTGGAAACACCATATATTTT
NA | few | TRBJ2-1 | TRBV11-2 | CASSLDNRATFF | TGTGCCAGCAGCTTAGATAACAGGGCCACGTTCTTC
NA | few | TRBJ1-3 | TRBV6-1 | CASSSLGFSGNTIYF | TGTGCCAGCTCGAGCCTGGGATTCTCTGGAAACACCATATATTTT
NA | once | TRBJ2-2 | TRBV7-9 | CASSLQGSNTGELFF | TGTGCCAGCAGCTTACAGGGTTCGAACACCGGGGAGCTGTTTTTT
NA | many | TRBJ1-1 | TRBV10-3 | CAISPVPGNTEAFF | TGTGCCATCAGCCCTGTACCCGGGAACACTGAAGCTTTCTTT
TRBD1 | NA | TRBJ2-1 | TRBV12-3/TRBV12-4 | CASRPDRNEQFF | TGTGCCAGCAGGCCGGACAGGAATGAGCAGTTCTTC
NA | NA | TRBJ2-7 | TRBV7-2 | CASSLMGEQYF | TGTGCCAGCAGCTTAATGGGTGAGCAGTACTTC
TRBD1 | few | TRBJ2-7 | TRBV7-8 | CASSSTQGVEQYF | TGTGCCAGCAGCTCCACCCAGGGGGTTGAGCAGTACTTC
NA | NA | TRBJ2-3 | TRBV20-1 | CSAPHGDTQYF | TGCAGTGCTCCCCACGGAGATACGCAGTATTTT
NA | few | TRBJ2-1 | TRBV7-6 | CASSEQAPPSYNEQFF | TGTGCCAGCAGCGAGCAGGCCCCACCGTCCTACAATGAGCAGTTCTTC
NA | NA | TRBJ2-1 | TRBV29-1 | CSVDRGYNEQFF | TGCAGCGTTGACAGGGGCTACAATGAGCAGTTCTTC
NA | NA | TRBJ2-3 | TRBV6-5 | CASSHNGGESTDTQYF | TGTGCCAGCAGTCACAACGGCGGGGAGAGCACAGATACGCAGTATTTT
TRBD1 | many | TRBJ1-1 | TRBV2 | CASSADRGTEAFF | TGTGCCAGCAGTGCTGACAGGGGCACTGAAGCTTTCTTT
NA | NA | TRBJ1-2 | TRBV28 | CASSLAPGAKGYTF | TGTGCCAGCAGTTTAGCCCCGGGGGCAAAGGGCTACACCTTC
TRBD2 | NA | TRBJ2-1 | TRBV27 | CASSPASGTTRNEQFF | TGTGCCAGCAGTCCTGCTAGCGGGACCACCCGGAATGAGCAGTTCTTC